The next 27 T cell receptor beta chains were all read from a single sample in a study of response to subunit inactivated influenza vaccine. TCRdb fed the RT-PCR reads into MiXCR, producing one record per CDR3 protein. The data show hundreds of thousands of distinct CDR3 sequences, with about 14% seen just once and approximately 7% held by the top ten. Specimen: PBMCs from blood, collected roughly 15 days before vaccination. The receptors were sampled from a man aged 50 to 60 who received an inactivated influenza vaccine.

This chain joins TRBV9 and TRBJ1-1, with D hard to call. Deletions cut 0 bases from V and 4 bases from J, with 10 bases between. The V gene's germline CDR1 is SGDLS and CDR2 YYNGEE. The CDR3 length is 14 residues. Here the CDR3 reads CASSVVEGSTEAFF. In nucleotides, the CDR3 is TGTGCCAGCAGCGTAGTCGAGGGAAGCACTGAAGCTTTCTTT.

The chain has TRBV10-3 and TRBJ1-1; the D gene is possibly TRBD1 (5 bases). Germline assignment: CDR1 ENHRY and CDR2 SYGVKD. The CDR3 has 13 residues. Trimming removed 6 bases from V and 3 bases from J, with 11 bases in between. CDR3 DNA sequence: TGTGCCATCAGCGCAGGGCGTGACACTGAAGCTTTCTTT. Translating gives CAISAGRDTEAFF.

The chain joins TRBV20-1 to TRBJ2-6; no definite D call. The CDR3 consists of 16 residues. Trimming left V 2 bases short and J 2 bases short, with 13 bases between. CDR1 is DFQATT and CDR2 is SNEGSKA in the germline V gene (reference sequence). CDR3 amino acids: CSARPSSGAGANVLTF. In DNA form, the CDR3 reads TGCAGTGCTAGACCTAGTAGTGGGGCTGGGGCCAACGTCCTGACTTTC.

This clonotype was observed a handful of times. This chain uses TRBV5-6 with TRBJ2-3, with 9 bases fitting TRBD2. CDR3 length: 16 amino acids. After removal of 0 bases from V and 6 bases from J, the junction contained 8 bases not matched to a gene. Per the germline V gene, CDR1 is SGHDT and CDR2 is YYEEEE. The CDR3 region is CASSLAGSGRSDTQYF. The CDR3 region has the DNA TGTGCCAGCAGCTTGGCCGGTAGCGGGAGATCTGATACGCAGTATTTT.

This clonotype was seen more than once but under ten times. V and J are TRBV29-1 and TRBJ2-3, with D unclear. V shed 3 bases and J shed 11 bases, with 9 bases lying between them. The CDR3 has 10 residues. Germline-derived CDR1 and CDR2 are SQVTM and ANQGSEA. The CDR3 DNA reads TGCAGCGTTGACAGTGGTAAGCAGTATTTT. Translating gives CSVDSGKQYF.

This clonotype was seen more than once but under ten times. The chain uses TRBV5-1 and TRBJ2-7; TRBD2 agrees at 7 bases. Losses at the gene ends were 3 bases for V and 3 bases for J; bases not matched to a gene: 6. The germline gives CDR1 SGHRS, CDR2 YFSETQ. The CDR3 runs to 14 residues. The CDR3 nucleotides read TGCGCCAGCAGCTGGTCCGGGGAGGGCTACGAGCAGTACTTC. The encoded protein is CASSWSGEGYEQYF.

This clonotype showed up many times. V usage is TRBV12-3 or TRBV12-4 and J usage is TRBJ2-5; D uncertain. V was trimmed by 6 bases and J by 0 bases, leaving 8 bases between them. This CDR3 comprises 13 residues. This chain's CDR3 is CASRGRDQETQYF. Written as DNA, the CDR3 is TGTGCCAGCAGAGGACGGGACCAAGAGACCCAGTACTTC.

The gene calls are TRBV4-3 and TRBJ1-2; TRBD1 aligns across 7 bases. The CDR3 extends over 13 amino acids. CDR1 LGHNA and CDR2 YSLEER come from the germline V gene. Trimming took 4 bases from V and 7 from J; bases not matched to a gene: 6. CDR3: CASSLGAGGGYTF. Written as DNA, the CDR3 is TGCGCCAGCAGCCTCGGAGCAGGGGGTGGCTACACCTTC.

This clonotype was observed at least ten times. V and J are TRBV7-9 and TRBJ1-1, with unresolved D. V lost 0 bases and J lost 7, with 12 bases in between. CDR1 is SEHNR and CDR2 is FQNEAQ in the germline V gene (reference sequence). CDR3 length: 14 amino acids. The CDR3 loop is CASSLAPGGDEAFF. The CDR3 region has the DNA TGTGCCAGCAGCTTAGCCCCGGGCGGGGATGAAGCTTTCTTT.

This clonotype was counted a few times. The V call is TRBV7-9, the J call TRBJ2-5, with no clear D. The V end was cut by 5 bases, the J end by 1 base, with 8 bases between. The CDR3 contains 13 residues. The germline CDR1 and CDR2 sequences are SEHNR and FQNEAQ (reference sequence). The CDR3 DNA follows: TGTGCCAGCAGCCCCCTCAGCCAAGAGACCCAGTACTTC. It yields the protein CASSPLSQETQYF.

This clonotype has a handful of counts. V usage is TRBV28 and J usage is TRBJ2-7; D is unclear. The CDR3 totals 12 residues. In germline, CDR1 is MDHEN, CDR2 SYDVKM. With 2 bases removed from V and 4 bases from J, the gap between germline ends came to 6 bases. The CDR3: CASSLQIYEQYF. The CDR3 coding sequence is TGTGCCAGCAGTTTACAGATTTACGAGCAGTACTTC.

This clonotype was detected a few times. This sequence joins TRBV19 and TRBJ1-1; 7 bases are a match to TRBD1. The CDR3 contains 14 residues. Germline V gene lookup returns CDR1 LNHDA and CDR2 SQIVND (reference sequence). The ends lost 3 bases at V and 1 base at J; junction bases unmatched: 2. CDR3 DNA: TGTGCCAGTAGTATTGACAGGGAGAACACTGAAGCTTTCTTT. This gives the protein CASSIDRENTEAFF.

The chain links TRBV7-9 to TRBJ2-3; no clear D. Germline V gives CDR1 SEHNR, CDR2 FQNEAQ (reference sequence). The CDR3 is 16 residues long. Trimming pared 3 bases from V and 2 bases from J, leaving 15 bases between. The CDR3 DNA reads TGTGCCAGCAGCTTCCTTAGAGGACCCTCCACAGATACGCAGTATTTT. This sequence encodes CASSFLRGPSTDTQYF. Drawing the rest from reference TRBV7-9 and TRBJ2-3, the complete variable domain is DTGVSQNPRHKITKRGQNVTFRCDPISEHNRLYWYRQTLGQGPEFLTYFQNEAQLEKSRLLSDRFSAERPKGSFSTLEIQRTEQGDSAMYLCASSFLRGPSTDTQYFGPGTRLTVL.

The J gene is TRBJ2-7, the V gene TRBV29-1; 10 bases match TRBD2. This CDR3 comprises 17 residues. CDR1 and CDR2 (germline): SQVTM, ANQGSEA. V lost 1 base to trimming and J lost 4 bases; unmatched junction nucleotides: 13. CDR3 region: CSVEGVLAGDSWYEQYF. The CDR3 nucleotides are TGCAGCGTTGAAGGGGTGCTAGCGGGAGATAGTTGGTACGAGCAGTACTTC.

At least ten counts were recorded for this clonotype. This chain uses TRBV19 with TRBJ2-1, with 10 bases that match TRBD2. This CDR3 contains 15 residues. The J segment lost 5 bases and the V segment lost 6 bases, leaving 7 bases of the junction unmatched. The V gene's germline CDR1 is LNHDA and CDR2 SQIVND (reference sequence). The CDR3 sequence is CASSPSGSFNNEQFF. The CDR3 nucleotides are TGTGCCAGTAGCCCTAGCGGGAGCTTTAACAATGAGCAGTTCTTC.

This clonotype has a handful of counts. The chain combines TRBV7-2 with TRBJ2-5; unclear D gene. V was shortened by 4 bases and J by 9 bases, with 9 bases between the two germline ends. This CDR3 comprises 11 residues. Germline values: CDR1 SGHTA, CDR2 FQGNSA. CDR3: CASSSGPPQYF. Here the CDR3 DNA reads TGTGCCAGCAGCTCGGGCCCTCCCCAGTACTTC. Full variable domain (outside the CDR3, taken from reference TRBV7-2 and TRBJ2-5): GAGVSQSPSNKVTEKGKDVELRCDPISGHTALYWYRQSLGQGLEFLIYFQGNSAPDKSGLPSDRFSAERTGGSVSTLTIQRTQQEDSAVYLCASSSGPPQYFGPGTRLLVL.

The rearrangement joins TRBV27 to TRBJ2-7; TRBD2 matches at 10 bases. V trimming: 1 base; J trimming: 7 bases; junction bases outside the gene matches: 16. CDR3 length: 18 residues. Germline lookup yields CDR1 MNHEY and CDR2 SMNVEV (reference sequence). CDR3 sequence: CASSLFGLAGEGHWEQYF. In DNA, the CDR3 is TGTGCCAGCAGTTTATTCGGTCTAGCGGGAGAGGGGCACTGGGAGCAGTACTTC.

V is TRBV10-2 and J is TRBJ2-5, with D possibly matching TRBD2 (5 bases). The CDR3 covers 14 residues. V lost 6 bases and J lost 5, with 16 bases in between. The germline gives CDR1 WSHSY, CDR2 SAAADI. The CDR3 coding sequence is TGCGCCAGCAGGCTGTCGCTAGCCGGGGAGACCCAGTACTTC. Translating it yields CASRLSLAGETQYF.

The V call is TRBV24-1, the J call TRBJ1-2, with D hard to call. With 2 bases removed from V and 2 bases from J, the gap between germline ends came to 5 bases. Per germline, CDR1 KGHDR and CDR2 SFDVKD. This CDR3 has 13 residues. CDR3 sequence: CATSDSGNYGYTF. The DNA for the CDR3 is TGTGCCACCAGTGATTCGGGAAACTATGGCTACACCTTC.

This clonotype has ten or more counts. The chain couples TRBV5-6 to TRBJ2-3; no clear D gene. This CDR3 contains 14 residues. V lost 5 bases and J lost 2, with 12 bases in between. CDR1 is SGHDT, CDR2 YYEEEE, per germline. CDR3 sequence reads: CASRTWANTDTQYF. CDR3 nucleotide sequence: TGTGCCAGCAGAACCTGGGCGAACACAGATACGCAGTATTTT.

This clonotype came up a few times. The chain has TRBV15 and TRBJ2-5; maybe TRBD1 (6 bases). Germline CDR1 reads LNHNV; CDR2 reads YYDKDF (reference sequence). V lost 3 bases to trimming and J lost 5 bases, with 10 bases between them. CDR3 length equals 13 residues. CDR3 in amino acids: CATSRNRVETQYF. The CDR3, as DNA: TGTGCCACCAGCAGGAACAGGGTTGAGACCCAGTACTTC.

J is TRBJ2-3 and V is TRBV9; D might be TRBD2 (5 bases). This CDR3 has 14 residues. CDR1 and CDR2 from the germline V gene are SGDLS and YYNGEE. Trimming took 1 base from V and 6 from J, leaving 12 bases between them. In DNA form, the CDR3 reads TGTGCCAGCAGCGTAACAGCGACGGGGGATACGCAGTATTTT. Residues: CASSVTATGDTQYF.

The rearrangement joins TRBV7-8 to TRBJ2-5; 7 bases match TRBD1. The V segment lost 5 bases and the J segment 5 bases; nucleotides outside the gene matches: 14. This CDR3 has 16 amino acids. Germline V gene data show CDR1 as SGHVS and CDR2 as FQNEAQ. Here the CDR3 DNA reads TGTGCCAGCAGCCCAGGGGGTCCTTCCCAGGGGGAGACCCAGTACTTC. Translated: CASSPGGPSQGETQYF.

The J gene is TRBJ2-2, the V gene TRBV6-1; D remains unclear. The CDR3 contains 13 residues. V gave up 6 bases and J gave up 9 bases, with 14 bases separating them. Per germline, CDR1 MNHNS and CDR2 SASEGT. In DNA, the CDR3 is TGTGCCAGCAGGGCGATCGAGAGGCGGGAGCTGTTTTTT. Translating gives CASRAIERRELFF.

The chain couples TRBV15 to TRBJ2-1; weak D call: TRBD2 (6 bases). Germline V gene sequence: CDR1 LNHNV, CDR2 YYDKDF (reference sequence). This CDR3 spans 14 amino acids. V was pared by 3 bases and J by 4 bases, with 10 bases between. The CDR3 sequence is CATSRTREYNEQFF. The CDR3, as DNA: TGTGCCACCAGCAGGACTAGGGAGTACAATGAGCAGTTCTTC.

The sample holds many counts of this clonotype. The V gene is TRBV6-5, the J gene TRBJ1-1; a possible D gene is TRBD1 (6 bases). V dropped 0 bases and J dropped 1 base, with 9 bases sitting between them. The CDR3 contains 15 residues. Germline V gene lookup returns CDR1 MNHEY and CDR2 SVGAGI. The CDR3 spells CASSYSGRGNTEAFF. The CDR3 DNA sequence: TGTGCCAGCAGTTACTCTGGCAGGGGGAACACTGAAGCTTTCTTT.

The CDR3 DNA sequence: TGCAGTGCTATGGGGGGATCCACCCACAATGAGCAGTTCTTC. Translated: CSAMGGSTHNEQFF. The chain recombines TRBV20-1 with TRBJ2-1; a weak D match, TRBD2 (6 bases). Germline V gene lookup returns CDR1 DFQATT and CDR2 SNEGSKA (reference sequence). The length of the CDR3 is 14 residues. V lost 4 bases and J 5 bases, leaving 15 bases between the germline ends.